One sample yielded the 5 T cell receptor beta chains listed below, sequenced in a study of PD-L1 blockade in urothelial cancer. Sequencing was performed with immunoSEQ multiplex PCR; in TCRdb, only in-frame clones are kept and a portion is missing. The sample has approximately 72,000 clones, roughly 86% seen once. Time point given: pretreatment peripheral blood. This material consisted of PBMCs, taken around atezolizumab (anti-PD-L1) treatment. The receptor set was obtained from a man in his 60s with urothelial cancer.

This chain uses TRBV19 with TRBJ1-1; D may be TRBD1 (6 bases). The CDR3 is made up of 15 amino acids. Per germline, CDR1 LNHDA and CDR2 SQIVND (reference sequence). Trimming removed 7 bases from V and 0 bases from J, with 15 bases in between. The CDR3 nucleotides read TGTGCCAGTATCCCCCATGGGGGCTTGAACACTGAAGCTTTCTTT. This codes for CASIPHGGLNTEAFF.

V is TRBV5-4 and J is TRBJ2-1; 8 bases match TRBD1. CDR3 length: 15 amino acids. Unmatched junction bases numbered 9, after V lost 4 bases and J lost 6 bases. The germline V gene encodes CDR1 SGHNT and CDR2 YYREEE (reference sequence). As DNA, the CDR3 is TGTGCCAGCAGCCCGCAGGGGGCGTACTCCAATGAGCAGTTCTTC. The encoded protein is CASSPQGAYSNEQFF. Full variable domain (remainder filled in from reference TRBV5-4 and TRBJ2-1): ETGVTQSPTHLIKTRGQQVTLRCSSQSGHNTVSWYQQALGQGPQFIFQYYREEENGRGNFPPRFSGLQFPNYSSELNVNALELDDSALYLCASSPQGAYSNEQFFGPGTRLTVL.

V gene TRBV19 combines with J gene TRBJ1-5; TRBD1 matches at 7 bases. Germline CDR1 is LNHDA and CDR2 is SQIVND (reference sequence). CDR3 size: 18 residues. With V trimmed by 0 bases and J by 4 bases, 12 bases remained unmatched. The CDR3 region is CASSIEPGAGGWNQPQHF. In DNA, the CDR3 is TGTGCCAGTAGTATAGAGCCGGGCGCAGGGGGGTGGAATCAGCCCCAGCATTTT. Drawing the rest from reference TRBV19 and TRBJ1-5, the complete variable domain is DGGITQSPKYLFRKEGQNVTLSCEQNLNHDAMYWYRQDPGQGLRLIYYSQIVNDFQKGDIAEGYSVSREKKESFPLTVTSAQKNPTAFYLCASSIEPGAGGWNQPQHFGDGTRLSIL.

The chain has TRBV5-8 and TRBJ1-3; possible D gene TRBD1, 6 bases. Trimming took 3 bases from V and 9 from J, leaving 13 bases between them. The CDR3 contains 13 residues. In germline, CDR1 is SGHTS, CDR2 YDEGEE. The CDR3 DNA reads as TGTGCCAGCAGCTCCTCACAGGGCGTCACCATATATTTT. Translation gives CASSSSQGVTIYF.

CDR3 sequence reads: CASGGGDLSEQYF. CDR3 bases: TGTGCCAGCGGCGGCGGCGATTTGAGCGAGCAGTACTTC. The chain uses TRBV9 and TRBJ2-7; D ambiguous. The length of the CDR3 is 13 residues. Germline V gives CDR1 SGDLS, CDR2 YYNGEE. With 7 bases removed from V and 6 bases from J, the gap between germline ends came to 17 bases.